These 14 T cell receptor beta chains share one sample of origin, sequenced in a study of control samples from healthy donors and cancer patients (TCRdb year 2020). The library was produced with the immunoSEQ multiplex PCR assay. In TCRdb, the immuneACCESS table is reduced to in-frame sequences with V and J assigned. These tables do not hold every clone; where another copy was compared, an unresolved V gene accounts for under half, and the others remain unexplained. The sample table holds approximately 53,000 clones, of which approximately 90% were seen once. The biggest ten clones account for 0.75% to 0.95% of the sample. The sequenced material came from PBMCs. The receptors come from a man in his thirties or forties with colorectal cancer.

As DNA, the CDR3 is TGTGCCAGTAGTATTTACGTCGGAATCGGAACAGCTAACACCGGGGAGCTGTTTTTT. As protein: CASSIYVGIGTANTGELFF. The rearrangement joins TRBV19 to TRBJ2-2; D is ambiguous. Germline V gene sequence: CDR1 LNHDA, CDR2 SQIVND (reference sequence). Trimming left V 3 bases short and J 2 bases short, with 22 bases between. The CDR3 length is 19 residues. The whole variable domain, filled in from reference TRBV19 and TRBJ2-2, reads DGGITQSPKYLFRKEGQNVTLSCEQNLNHDAMYWYRQDPGQGLRLIYYSQIVNDFQKGDIAEGYSVSREKKESFPLTVTSAQKNPTAFYLCASSIYVGIGTANTGELFFGEGSRLTVL.

This clone was seen just once. This chain uses TRBV6-5 with TRBJ1-2, with D possibly being TRBD1 (6 bases). V dropped 7 bases and J dropped 6 bases, with 12 bases sitting between them. Germline CDR1 is MNHEY and CDR2 is SVGAGI. The CDR3 runs to 12 residues. Here the CDR3 reads CASTPDRNGYTF. CDR3 coding DNA: TGTGCCAGCACCCCAGACAGGAATGGCTACACCTTC.

The CDR3 DNA follows: TGTGCCAGCTCACCCTCGACAGAACCCTACGAGCAGTACTTC. This gives the protein CASSPSTEPYEQYF. V is TRBV18 and J is TRBJ2-7, with D possibly TRBD1 on 5 matching bases. Germline values: CDR1 KGHSH, CDR2 LQKENI. The CDR3 runs to 14 residues. V dropped 3 bases and J dropped 2 bases, with 11 bases sitting between them.

The chain uses TRBV5-6 and TRBJ2-1; D call uncertain. V gave up 0 bases and J gave up 2 bases, with 9 bases separating them. This CDR3 region has 15 residues. Per the germline V gene, CDR1 is SGHDT and CDR2 is YYEEEE. The chain's CDR3 is CASSLERRTYNEQFF. CDR3 in DNA: TGTGCCAGCAGCTTGGAGAGACGGACCTACAATGAGCAGTTCTTC.

The chain employs TRBV12-5 and TRBJ1-2; D is perhaps TRBD1 (6 bases). Germline CDR1 is LGHNT and CDR2 is FRNRAP. The CDR3 runs to 18 residues. V shed 0 bases and J shed 3 bases, with 20 bases lying between them. The CDR3 sequence is CASGLVPLLTGTYYGYTF. In DNA, the CDR3 is TGTGCTAGTGGTTTGGTACCCCTCTTGACCGGGACATACTATGGCTACACCTTC.

J is TRBJ2-7 and V is TRBV12-5, with a weak D call TRBD1 (5 bases). This CDR3 has 14 residues. Between the trimmed V and J ends, which lost 2 bases and 2 bases, there was a span of 10 bases. From germline, CDR1 is LGHNT and CDR2 FRNRAP. This CDR3 reads CASGLLRAPYEQYF. The CDR3 DNA follows: TGTGCTAGTGGTTTGCTCAGGGCTCCCTACGAGCAGTACTTC. Combining the CDR3 with reference TRBV12-5 and TRBJ2-7 gives the whole variable domain DARVTQTPRHKVTEMGQEVTMRCQPILGHNTVFWYRQTMMQGLELLAYFRNRAPLDDSGMPKDRFSAEMPDATLATLKIQPSEPRDSAVYFCASGLLRAPYEQYFGPGTRLTVT.

The genes are TRBV3-1 (or the pseudogene TRBV3-2) and TRBJ1-6; no definite D call. This CDR3 comprises 12 residues. V was pared by 1 base and J by 11 bases, with 6 bases between. The germline V gene has CDR1 LGHDT and CDR2 YNNKEL (reference sequence). CDR3 DNA: TGTGCCAGCAGCCAAGGATCCCCACCCCTCCACTTT. Translation: CASSQGSPPLHF.

The rearrangement joins TRBV4-3 to TRBJ1-4; tentatively, D is TRBD1 (6 bases). The V and J ends lost 0 bases and 8 bases respectively, with 16 bases between them. Germline lookup yields CDR1 LGHNA and CDR2 YSLEER. The CDR3 sequence is 16 residues long. CDR3: CASSQDRAGGKEKLFF. The CDR3 coding sequence is TGCGCCAGCAGCCAAGATCGGGCGGGGGGCAAGGAAAAACTGTTTTTT.

The chain employs TRBV18 and TRBJ2-7, with 7 bases lining up with TRBD2. The CDR3 runs to 13 residues. With V trimmed by 3 bases and J by 6 bases, 5 bases remained unmatched. In germline, CDR1 is KGHSH, CDR2 LQKENI. CDR3 coding DNA: TGTGCCAGCTCACCTGTTAGGGAGGGCGAGCAGTACGTC. As protein: CASSPVREGEQYV.

This sequence joins TRBV5-1 and TRBJ1-6; D is unresolved. From germline, CDR1 is SGHRS and CDR2 YFSETQ. This CDR3 spans 15 amino acids. V was shortened by 4 bases and J by 4 bases, with 12 bases between the two germline ends. CDR3 region: CASSPEGRYNSPLHF. CDR3 DNA: TGCGCCAGCAGCCCGGAGGGTAGATATAATTCACCCCTCCACTTT. Full variable domain (outside the CDR3, taken from reference TRBV5-1 and TRBJ1-6): KAGVTQTPRYLIKTRGQQVTLSCSPISGHRSVSWYQQTPGQGLQFLFEYFSETQRNKGNFPGRFSGRQFSNSRSEMNVSTLELGDSALYLCASSPEGRYNSPLHFGNGTRLTVT.

The chain links TRBV7-9 to TRBJ2-3; D is unclear. CDR1 SEHNR and CDR2 FQNEAQ come from the germline V gene (reference sequence). CDR3 length equals 15 residues. Trimming stripped 7 bases from V and 2 bases from J, with 16 bases between. CDR3 loop: CASTLLLGSTDTQYF. Here the CDR3 DNA reads TGTGCCAGCACCCTCCTTTTGGGTTCCACAGATACGCAGTATTTT.

The V call is TRBV30, the J call TRBJ1-2; no reliable D call. Germline values: CDR1 GTSNPN, CDR2 SVGIG (reference sequence). The CDR3 length is 13 residues. The V and J ends lost 0 bases and 6 bases respectively, with 11 bases between them. The CDR3 nucleotides are TGTGCCTGGAGTGTACTAGACCCCCATGGCTACACCTTC. Protein sequence: CAWSVLDPHGYTF.

The chain has TRBV7-9 and TRBJ1-2, with D uncertain. Per germline, CDR1 SEHNR and CDR2 FQNEAQ (reference sequence). CDR3 length: 11 residues. With 6 bases removed from V and 5 bases from J, the gap between germline ends came to 7 bases. The CDR3 DNA sequence: TGTGCCAGCAGGGACGCGTATGGCTACACCTTC. Residues: CASRDAYGYTF.

The V call is TRBV6-5, the J call TRBJ1-6; D is perhaps TRBD1 (5 bases). The CDR3 loop spans 16 amino acids. Trimming pared 1 base from V and 6 bases from J, leaving 13 bases between. Germline V gene data show CDR1 as MNHEY and CDR2 as SVGAGI. CDR3 bases: TGTGCCAGCAGTTACTTGAGGGGCTCTGGTAATTCACCCCTCCACTTT. Residues: CASSYLRGSGNSPLHF.